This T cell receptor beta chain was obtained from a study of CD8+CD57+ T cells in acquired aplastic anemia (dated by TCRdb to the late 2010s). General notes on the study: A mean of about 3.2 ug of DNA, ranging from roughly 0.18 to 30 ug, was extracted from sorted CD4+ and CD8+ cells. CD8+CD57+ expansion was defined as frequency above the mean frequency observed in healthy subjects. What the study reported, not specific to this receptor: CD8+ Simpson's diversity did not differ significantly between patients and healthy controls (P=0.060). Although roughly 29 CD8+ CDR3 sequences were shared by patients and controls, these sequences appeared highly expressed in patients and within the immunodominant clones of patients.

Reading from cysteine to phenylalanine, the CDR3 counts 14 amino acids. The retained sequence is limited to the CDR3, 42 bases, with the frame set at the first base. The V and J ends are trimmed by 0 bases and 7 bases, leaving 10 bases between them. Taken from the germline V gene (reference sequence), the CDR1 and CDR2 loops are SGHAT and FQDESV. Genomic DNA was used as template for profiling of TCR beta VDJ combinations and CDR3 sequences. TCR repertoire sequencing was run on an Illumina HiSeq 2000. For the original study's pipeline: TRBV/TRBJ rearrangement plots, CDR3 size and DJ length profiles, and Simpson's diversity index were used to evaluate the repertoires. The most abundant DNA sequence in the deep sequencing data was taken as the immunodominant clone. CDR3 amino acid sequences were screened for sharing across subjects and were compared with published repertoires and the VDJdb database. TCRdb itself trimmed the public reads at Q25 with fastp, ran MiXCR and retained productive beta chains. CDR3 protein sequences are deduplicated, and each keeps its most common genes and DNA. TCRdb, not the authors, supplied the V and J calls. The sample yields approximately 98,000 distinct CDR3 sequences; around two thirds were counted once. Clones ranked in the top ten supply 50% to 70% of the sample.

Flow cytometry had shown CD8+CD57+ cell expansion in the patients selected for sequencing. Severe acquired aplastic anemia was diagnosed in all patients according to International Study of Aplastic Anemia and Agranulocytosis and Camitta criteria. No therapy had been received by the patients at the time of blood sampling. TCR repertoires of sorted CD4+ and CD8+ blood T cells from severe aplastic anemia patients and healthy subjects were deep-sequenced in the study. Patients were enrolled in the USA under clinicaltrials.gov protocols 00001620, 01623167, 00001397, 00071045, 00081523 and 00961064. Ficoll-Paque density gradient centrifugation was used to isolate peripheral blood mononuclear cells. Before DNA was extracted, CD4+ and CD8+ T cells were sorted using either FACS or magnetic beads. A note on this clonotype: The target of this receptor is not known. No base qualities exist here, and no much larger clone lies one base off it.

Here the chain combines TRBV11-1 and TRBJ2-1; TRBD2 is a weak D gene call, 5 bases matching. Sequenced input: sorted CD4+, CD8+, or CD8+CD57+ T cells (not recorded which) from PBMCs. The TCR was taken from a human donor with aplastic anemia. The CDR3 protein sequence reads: CASSLADRGNEQFF. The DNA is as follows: TGTGCCAGCAGCTTAGCAGACCGCGGGAATGAGCAGTTCTTC.